This T cell receptor beta chain is drawn from a study of blood T cell repertoires in COVID-19. About the research overall: Samples of COVID-19 (acute and convalescent) were obtained from the United States, Italy and Spain. T cells, B-cell-depleted T cells, or PBMCs supplied cDNA or gDNA.

Original processing methods: The authors estimated nucleated cell counts from reference gene primer amplification. Generated by immunoSEQ multiplex PCR, the TCRdb table keeps only in-frame clones and is missing some. V, J and clone size are those of that table, while D and trimming were read from the DNA. This sample has hundreds of thousands of clones, with 65% to 90% found just once. The CDR3 is 13 residues long. The V segment lost 4 bases and the J segment 3 bases; nucleotides outside the gene matches: 3. CDR1 GTSNPN and CDR2 SVGIG come from the germline V gene (reference sequence). During active infection, Seattle patients enrolled and were then monitored through disease.

This clonotype originated in a woman aged 65 to 85 with COVID-19, enrolled during active disease. Sequencing was carried out using peripheral blood. This chain connects TRBV30 to TRBJ1-5, with TRBD1 identical over 7 bases. CDR3 protein: CAWTGTVNQPQHF. CDR3 coding DNA: TGTGCCTGGACCGGGACAGTCAATCAGCCCCAGCATTTT.